The T cell receptor (beta chain) under discussion was sequenced for a study of T cells in Graves' hyperthyroidism and ophthalmopathy. General observations from the study: The blood repertoire included most of the expanded thyroid clonotypes above 0.001. A model of 13 V-J pairs discriminated ophthalmopathy from stable hyperthyroidism.

Amplified TCR beta CDR3 regions derived from RNA transcripts. The HTBI primer set drove a first-round RT-PCR of the TCR CDR3. TCRdb processed the multiplex PCR reads anew with MiXCR; each CDR3 protein has one entry. The sample shows 450,000 to 650,000 distinct CDR3 sequences, approximately 17% of them seen only once. Regarding this clonotype: The antigen remains undetermined.

Each person with ophthalmopathy scored at least 3 on the Clinical Activity Score, reached NOSPECS grade 4 or higher, and had been ill under 3 months. PBMCs stemmed from more than 7.5 ml fresh peripheral blood. Trimming stripped 8 bases from V and 0 bases from J, with 20 bases between. The germline V gene has CDR1 MNHEY and CDR2 SVGEGT. The CDR3 runs 16 residues. This chain joins TRBV6-2 or TRBV6-3 and TRBJ2-7; D might be TRBD2 (6 bases). The TCR sequence derives from a woman younger than 30 with Graves' ophthalmopathy. Sequencing was performed on blood. The CDR3 DNA is TGTGCCAGCGGGGAGGACACGGCCTTACCCTCCTACGAGCAGTACTTC. Encoded protein: CASGEDTALPSYEQYF.